The entry that follows covers one TCR beta chain sequence. The antigen is undetermined. The PCR contained 60 Vbeta and 13 Jbeta primers. Sequenced by immunoSEQ multiplex PCR; TCRdb stores in-frame clones only, minus some. Of around 160,000 clones listed, around 83% were seen once; the top ten hold around 8%. The data belong to a study of cytomegalovirus exposure and HLA in healthy donors. Points from the study as a whole: Among the most significant clusters, several appeared linked to common viral pathogens in a later analysis.

CDR3 length equals 17 residues. Trimming removed 5 bases from V and 0 bases from J; junction bases left unmatched: 3. Germline CDR1 reads PRHDT; CDR2 reads FYEKMQ (reference sequence). This receptor was obtained from a male donor in good health and CMV-seropositive. This sequence joins TRBV13 and TRBJ2-2; 13 bases are a match to TRBD2. Sample: PBMCs. CDR3 sequence: CASSQLAGGPNTGELFF. The CDR3 DNA sequence: TGTGCCAGCAGCCAACTAGCGGGGGGGCCGAACACCGGGGAGCTGTTTTTT.